This T cell receptor (beta chain) originates from a study of radiation and T cells in renal cell carcinoma. The time point: baseline pretreatment blood. This sample's treatment: 15 Gy SBRT to primary tumor, nephrectomy 4 weeks later. The table came from immunoSEQ multiplex PCR; TCRdb's copy has only in-frame clones and leaves some out. The sample holds some 150,000 clones, approximately 82% seen once. Note on this clone: Antigen: not known.

The CDR3 spans 12 residues. The V end was cut by 5 bases, the J end by 8 bases, with 12 bases between. Germline CDR1 and CDR2: MNHEY and SVGAGI. Overall study results and limits: In blood, top tumor clones expanded by 2 weeks, shrinking by 4.

The material sequenced was blood, taken from a patient whose treatment included radiotherapy and nephrectomy. The receptor was isolated from a woman between 45 and 60 years old with renal cell carcinoma. The chain recombines TRBV6-5 with TRBJ1-1; D possibly corresponds to TRBD1 (5 bases). The CDR3 reads CASSDVWGEAFF. DNA for the CDR3: TGTGCCAGCAGTGATGTCTGGGGGGAAGCTTTCTTT.